This T cell receptor beta chain originates from a study of blood T cell repertoires in COVID-19. The CDR3 contains 15 residues. Germline CDR1 is SGDLS and CDR2 is YYNGEE. The ends lost 3 bases at V and 7 bases at J; junction bases unmatched: 12. Authors' data handling: It was from reference gene primer amplification that nucleated cell counts were estimated. This table comes from immunoSEQ multiplex PCR, and its TCRdb copy is limited to in-frame clones, with some not included. The V and J calls and clone size were taken over from that table, and D and trimming were inferred from the DNA. The data contain tens of thousands of clones, roughly nine tenths of them seen just once; the ten biggest clones take up around 9.6%.

The receptor was derived from a human donor with active COVID-19. The donor label of this sample is uncertain. What was sequenced was peripheral blood. The rearrangement links TRBV9 to TRBJ2-7, with 8 bases matching TRBD1. DNA for the CDR3: TGTGCCAGCAGCGAGAGAGGACAGGGCCAGAAGGAGCAGTACTTC. Its protein product is CASSERGQGQKEQYF.